The 30 T cell receptor beta chains below all came from one sample that was sequenced in a study of OX40 agonist ivuxolimab in advanced cancers. The data were produced by immunoSEQ multiplex PCR, yet TCRdb's version contains in-frame clones alone and is incomplete. The sample comprises roughly 120,000 clones, 80% to 90% of which are singletons, and around 0.57% rests with the top ten. This specimen consisted of CD4+ or CD8+ T cells sorted from blood, obtained in a trial of the OX40 agonist ivuxolimab. These receptors all stem from an adult with an advanced solid tumor such as melanoma, head and neck, liver or kidney cancer.

The chain joins TRBV2 to TRBJ2-3; 7 nucleotides agree with TRBD2. J gave up 4 bases and V 2 bases, and 3 bases lay outside the gene matches. The V gene's germline CDR1 is SNHLY and CDR2 FYNNEI. The CDR3 sequence is 14 residues long. CDR3 region: CASSELAAADTQYF. DNA of the CDR3: TGTGCCAGCAGTGAACTAGCGGCCGCAGATACGCAGTATTTT.

The chain couples TRBV5-6 to TRBJ2-1, with TRBD1 matching over 7 bases. The CDR3 has 14 amino acids. The V and J ends lost 2 bases and 6 bases, in that order; junction bases with no gene match: 5. Germline CDR1 SGHDT, CDR2 YYEEEE. CDR3: CASSLRAGGNEQFF. CDR3 coding DNA: TGTGCCAGCAGCTTAAGGGCAGGGGGCAATGAGCAGTTCTTC.

The rearrangement uses TRBV28 and TRBJ2-5; TRBD1 is a possible D gene (6 bases). The CDR3 has 17 amino acids. The V and J ends lost 2 bases and 3 bases respectively, with 19 bases between them. CDR1 is MDHEN, CDR2 SYDVKM, per germline. The CDR3 region has the DNA TGTGCCAGCAGTTTAGCAGTACAGGGTCGGTGGAAAGAGACCCAGTACTTC. Translation: CASSLAVQGRWKETQYF.

The chain combines TRBV6-5 with TRBJ2-5, with 8 bases identical to TRBD2. In germline, CDR1 is MNHEY, CDR2 SVGAGI. Trimming at V came to 0 bases and at J to 5 bases, leaving 8 bases not matched to a gene. This CDR3 contains 16 residues. The CDR3 region has the DNA TGTGCCAGCAGTTACTCCCGCCGGGGGGGCGAGGAGACCCAGTACTTC. As protein: CASSYSRRGGEETQYF.

This chain uses TRBV28 with TRBJ2-2; 7 nucleotides agree with TRBD1. V trimming: 4 bases; J trimming: 4 bases; junction bases outside the gene matches: 3. CDR1 and CDR2 from the germline V gene are MDHEN and SYDVKM. The length of the CDR3 is 14 residues. The CDR3 nucleotides read TGTGCCAGCAGTTCCGGGACAGTCACCGGGGAGCTGTTTTTT. As protein: CASSSGTVTGELFF.

The gene calls are TRBV19 and TRBJ1-5, with D uncertain. The germline gives CDR1 LNHDA, CDR2 SQIVND (reference sequence). The V end was cut by 3 bases, the J end by 1 base, with 7 bases between. The CDR3 sequence is 14 residues long. CDR3 sequence (DNA): TGTGCCAGTAGTATGGGTACCAGCAATCAGCCCCAGCATTTT. This encodes CASSMGTSNQPQHF.

This chain joins TRBV29-1 and TRBJ2-7; D assignment may be TRBD1 or TRBD2 (7 bases each). CDR3 length equals 13 residues. V was trimmed by 4 bases and J by 4 bases, leaving 14 bases between them. The germline V gene encodes CDR1 SQVTM and CDR2 ANQGSEA. CDR3 residues: CSVGSQGGYEQYF. CDR3 sequence (DNA): TGCAGCGTTGGGTCGCAGGGGGGGTACGAGCAGTACTTC.

V and J are TRBV30 and TRBJ1-2; 10 bases fit TRBD1. Losses at the gene ends were 1 base for V and 7 bases for J; bases not matched to a gene: 6. Germline V CDR1 and CDR2: GTSNPN, SVGIG (reference sequence). This CDR3 is built from 14 residues. The CDR3 sequence: CAWSARDRGFGYTF. CDR3 sequence (DNA): TGTGCCTGGAGTGCCCGGGACAGGGGATTTGGCTACACCTTC.

This chain uses TRBV28 with TRBJ1-4; 7 nucleotides align to TRBD1. The CDR3 consists of 15 residues. From germline, CDR1 is MDHEN and CDR2 SYDVKM. Germline trimming cut 6 bases from V and 3 bases from J; bases unmatched to any gene: 7. The CDR3 DNA is TGTGCCAGCAGAATCGACAGGGTGGCTAATGAAAAACTGTTTTTT. Translated: CASRIDRVANEKLFF.

The CDR3 region has the DNA TGTGCCAGCAGTTTTGGGACAGGGGATCAGGGGGCCAACGTCCTGACTTTC. This codes for CASSFGTGDQGANVLTF. The J gene is TRBJ2-6, the V gene TRBV5-4; 10 bases fit TRBD1. CDR1 is SGHNT and CDR2 is YYREEE in the germline V gene (reference sequence). This CDR3 is built from 17 residues. Germline trimming cut 5 bases from V and 4 bases from J; bases unmatched to any gene: 9.

The chain employs TRBV27 and TRBJ1-4; no firm D call. V lost 4 bases and J 0 bases, leaving 6 bases between the germline ends. In germline, CDR1 is MNHEY, CDR2 SMNVEV (reference sequence). The CDR3 extends over 14 amino acids. The CDR3 is CASSSYATNEKLFF. Here the CDR3 DNA reads TGTGCCAGCAGTTCGTATGCAACTAATGAAAAACTGTTTTTT.

The CDR3 DNA follows: TGTGCCAGCAGCTTGGGAGGCTTAGCCTCTGGGGCCAACGTCCTGACTTTC. The encoded protein is CASSLGGLASGANVLTF. The chain uses TRBV5-8 and TRBJ2-6; the D is unclear. This CDR3 has 17 residues. Trimming cost V 0 bases and J 0 bases, with 10 bases left between them. Germline V gene data show CDR1 as SGHTS and CDR2 as YDEGEE. Full variable domain (rest looked up from reference TRBV5-8 and TRBJ2-6): EAGVTQSPTHLIKTRGQQATLRCSPISGHTSVYWYQQALGLGLQFLLWYDEGEERNRGNFPPRFSGRQFPNYSSELNVNALELEDSALYLCASSLGGLASGANVLTFGAGSRLTVL.

The chain combines TRBV5-4 with TRBJ1-4; D gene unclear. This CDR3 is 13 amino acids long. Per germline, CDR1 SGHNT and CDR2 YYREEE (reference sequence). V was cut by 3 bases and J by 7 bases, with 10 bases left in between. CDR3 sequence (DNA): TGTGCCAGCAGCTCCACAGTTGGTGAAAAACTGTTTTTT. Translated, it gives CASSSTVGEKLFF.

This clone came up once. The rearrangement joins TRBV7-7 to TRBJ2-5; TRBD2 might be the D (6 bases). Trimming cost V 0 bases and J 4 bases, with 6 bases left between them. This CDR3 contains 13 residues. Germline lookup yields CDR1 SSHAT and CDR2 FNYEAQ (reference sequence). CDR3 loop: CASSLAGGETQYF. In DNA, the CDR3 is TGTGCCAGCAGCTTAGCGGGGGGAGAGACCCAGTACTTC.

The chain employs TRBV14 and TRBJ2-1; D tentatively reads TRBD1 or TRBD2 (5 bases each). The CDR3 extends over 14 amino acids. Germline V gives CDR1 SGHDN, CDR2 FVKESK. Trimming shortened V by 1 base and J by 9 bases, and 13 bases separated the two germline ends. CDR3 in DNA: TGTGCCAGCAGCCAAGGTCCTCCAGGGACTGAGCAGTTCTTC. Translating gives CASSQGPPGTEQFF.

CDR3 loop: CASSSEPPEKLFF. CDR3 sequence (DNA): TGTGCCAGCAGCTCCGAGCCCCCTGAAAAACTGTTTTTT. The chain couples TRBV7-9 to TRBJ1-4, with D uncertain. The CDR3 is 13 amino acids. The V gene's germline CDR1 is SEHNR and CDR2 FQNEAQ (reference sequence). V gave up 4 bases and J gave up 7 bases, with 10 bases separating them.

This clone appeared a single time. This rearrangement joins TRBV23-1 to TRBJ2-1; D tentatively fits TRBD1 or TRBD2 (5 bases each). TRBV23-1 carries the ORF label, with uncertain function. Trimming shortened V by 7 bases and J by 6 bases, and 19 bases separated the two germline ends. The CDR3 extends over 15 amino acids. CDR3 nucleotides: TGCGCCAGCACCCCGAGGGGAGCCCGCCCCAATGAGCAGTTCTTC. This translates into CASTPRGARPNEQFF.

This chain joins TRBV7-2 and TRBJ1-5; TRBD1 aligns across 8 bases. V lost 4 bases, J lost 0 bases, and 2 bases stayed unmatched. The CDR3 has 15 residues. CDR1 is SGHTA, CDR2 FQGNSA, per germline. The DNA of the CDR3 is TGTGCCAGCAGCTCCGGGACAGGTAGCAATCAGCCCCAGCATTTT. Its translation is CASSSGTGSNQPQHF.

This clone was counted a few times. The gene calls are TRBV2 and TRBJ1-6; 9 bases are a match to TRBD1. J gave up 6 bases and V 8 bases, and 11 bases lay outside the gene matches. CDR3 length: 16 residues. In germline, CDR1 is SNHLY, CDR2 FYNNEI. The CDR3 reads CASLPRTGASNSPLHF. CDR3 bases: TGTGCCAGCCTGCCGAGGACAGGGGCTTCTAATTCACCCCTCCACTTT.

Here the CDR3 DNA reads TGTGCCAGCAGTTTCGTACGCGCTGGGGGAGAGACCCAGTACTTC. Protein sequence: CASSFVRAGGETQYF. The chain uses TRBV27 and TRBJ2-5; D possibly matches TRBD1 or TRBD2 (5 bases each). V lost 3 bases and J lost 4, with 15 bases in between. This CDR3 has 15 amino acids. Germline CDR1 is MNHEY and CDR2 is SMNVEV (reference sequence).

This chain connects TRBV28 to TRBJ1-2; 10 nucleotides line up with TRBD1. Germline-derived CDR1 and CDR2 are MDHEN and SYDVKM. After removal of 4 bases from V and 6 bases from J, the junction contained 11 bases not matched to a gene. The CDR3 totals 16 residues. The CDR3 loop is CASSYPPGQGHHGYTF. As DNA, the CDR3 is TGTGCCAGCAGTTACCCACCGGGACAGGGGCATCATGGCTACACCTTC.

The rearrangement uses TRBV19 and TRBJ1-2; TRBD1 might be the D (6 bases). V lost 5 bases and J 5 bases, leaving 18 bases between the germline ends. The CDR3 is made up of 15 amino acids. Germline loops: CDR1 LNHDA, CDR2 SQIVND (reference sequence). CDR3 amino acids: CASSLQQGGRYGYTF. The CDR3 DNA is TGTGCCAGTAGTCTCCAACAGGGAGGACGGTATGGCTACACCTTC. Based on the CDR3 plus reference TRBV19 and TRBJ1-2, the full variable domain is DGGITQSPKYLFRKEGQNVTLSCEQNLNHDAMYWYRQDPGQGLRLIYYSQIVNDFQKGDIAEGYSVSREKKESFPLTVTSAQKNPTAFYLCASSLQQGGRYGYTFGSGTRLTVV.

This rearrangement joins TRBV7-9 to TRBJ1-5; D unresolved. The V and J ends lost 1 base and 3 bases respectively, with 4 bases between them. CDR3 length: 13 amino acids. Germline V lookup: CDR1 SEHNR, CDR2 FQNEAQ (reference sequence). The CDR3 DNA reads as TGTGCCAGCAGCTTAGTCAACAATCAGCCCCAGCATTTT. Translation gives CASSLVNNQPQHF.

The CDR3 nucleotides read TGTGCCAGCAGTTACTACCCGGGACGGTTGAACACTGAAGCTTTCTTT. Amino acid sequence: CASSYYPGRLNTEAFF. The chain carries TRBV6-5 and TRBJ1-1, with D possibly being TRBD1 (5 bases). The germline V and J ends were trimmed by 1 base and 0 bases, with 12 bases remaining between them. Germline V gives CDR1 MNHEY, CDR2 SVGAGI. The CDR3 is made up of 16 amino acids.

This chain uses TRBV5-1 with TRBJ1-1; 10 bases are shared with TRBD1. The germline CDR1 and CDR2 sequences are SGHRS and YFSETQ. CDR3 length: 16 residues. V lost 3 bases, J lost 2 bases, and 7 bases stayed unmatched. The CDR3 DNA reads as TGCGCCAGCAGCTCCGGGACAGGGGCCGTTAACACTGAAGCTTTCTTT. Its translation: CASSSGTGAVNTEAFF.

The chain couples TRBV15 to TRBJ2-7, with unresolved D. The V and J ends lost 0 bases and 1 base respectively, with 10 bases between them. In germline, CDR1 is LNHNV, CDR2 YYDKDF (reference sequence). The CDR3 runs to 15 residues. CDR3 loop: CATSRDKGSSYEQYF. The CDR3 bases are TGTGCCACCAGCAGAGATAAGGGATCGTCCTACGAGCAGTACTTC.

CDR3 residues: CASSPRERQLNTEAFF. In nucleotides, the CDR3 is TGTGCCAGCAGCCCAAGGGAGAGACAGCTCAACACTGAAGCTTTCTTT. The V call is TRBV7-9, the J call TRBJ1-1; a weak D match, TRBD1 (5 bases). V lost 5 bases to trimming and J lost 2 bases, with 18 bases between them. The CDR3 extends over 16 amino acids. Germline V lookup: CDR1 SEHNR, CDR2 FQNEAQ (reference sequence). The complete variable domain, with remaining parts taken from reference TRBV7-9 and TRBJ1-1, reads DTGVSQNPRHKITKRGQNVTFRCDPISEHNRLYWYRQTLGQGPEFLTYFQNEAQLEKSRLLSDRFSAERPKGSFSTLEIQRTEQGDSAMYLCASSPRERQLNTEAFFGQGTRLTVV.

V is TRBV5-4 and J is TRBJ2-3; 8 nucleotides line up with TRBD1. The CDR3 has 15 residues. Germline V CDR1 and CDR2: SGHNT, YYREEE (reference sequence). Trimming took 6 bases from V and 2 from J; bases not matched to a gene: 8. CDR3 sequence: CASIQDRGPTDTQYF. The CDR3, as DNA: TGTGCCAGCATTCAAGACAGGGGACCCACAGATACGCAGTATTTT.

This sequence joins TRBV5-6 and TRBJ1-5; TRBD1 aligns across 7 bases. V lost 4 bases and J lost 2; bases outside the gene matches: 6. The CDR3 is 15 residues long. Germline loops: CDR1 SGHDT, CDR2 YYEEEE. CDR3 residues: CASSRGQSGNQPQHF. CDR3 DNA: TGTGCCAGCAGCAGGGGACAGTCGGGCAATCAGCCCCAGCATTTT.

The chain joins TRBV2 to TRBJ2-3; TRBD2 aligns across 12 bases. V was clipped by 6 bases and J by 8 bases; unmatched bases: 6. CDR1 is SNHLY, CDR2 FYNNEI, per germline. This CDR3 has 14 amino acids. The CDR3 DNA follows: TGTGCCAGCAGGATGGCACTAGCGGGGGGTACGCAGTATTTT. This encodes CASRMALAGGTQYF. The full variable domain, completed using reference TRBV2 and TRBJ2-3, is EPEVTQTPSHQVTQMGQEVILRCVPISNHLYFYWYRQILGQKVEFLVSFYNNEISEKSEIFDDQFSVERPDGSNFTLKIRSTKLEDSAMYFCASRMALAGGTQYFGPGTRLTVL.